The 14 T cell receptor beta chains presented below share a single source sample, sequenced in a study of CD8 T cells in ankylosing spondylitis. Their specific antigens are unknown. Points from the study as a whole: Blood of patients with ankylosing spondylitis appeared to be characterized by a TCR beta motif of eight highly homologous variants.

Each CDR3 protein is one row after TCRdb ran MiXCR on the 5' RACE reads. The sample includes about 540,000 distinct CDR3 sequences, about 13% of them seen just once. The sequenced sample was blood, either unsorted or a sorted T cell fraction (not recorded which). The receptors stem from a male donor with ankylosing spondylitis.

The table lists this clonotype with a few counts. The V gene is TRBV15, the J gene TRBJ1-5, with TRBD1 as a possible D gene (5 bases). The CDR3 length is 12 residues. The V end was cut by 5 bases, the J end by 9 bases, with 11 bases between. Germline CDR1 reads LNHNV; CDR2 reads YYDKDF (reference sequence). CDR3 coding DNA: TGTGCCACCAGCGGACCGGGGGGGCCCCAGCATTTT. Amino acids: CATSGPGGPQHF.

The chain has TRBV20-1 and TRBJ2-7; 11 nucleotides agree with TRBD2. Germline-derived CDR1 and CDR2 are DFQATT and SNEGSKA (reference sequence). V was clipped by 6 bases and J by 5 bases; unmatched bases: 3. The CDR3 extends over 12 amino acids. Here the CDR3 reads CSAPGLADEQYV. CDR3 DNA sequence: TGCAGTGCCCCGGGACTAGCGGACGAGCAGTACGTC.

This clonotype was recorded many times. CDR3 sequence reads: CASSLGEREFNEQFF. The CDR3 nucleotides are TGTGCCAGCAGCCTAGGGGAGCGGGAGTTCAATGAGCAGTTCTTC. This chain connects TRBV7-8 to TRBJ2-1; 8 bases map to TRBD2. Germline assignment: CDR1 SGHVS and CDR2 FQNEAQ. CDR3 length equals 15 residues. The V segment lost 5 bases and the J segment 6 bases; nucleotides outside the gene matches: 9. Supplemented by reference TRBV7-8 and TRBJ2-1, the full variable domain reads GAGVSQSPRYKVAKRGQDVALRCDPISGHVSLFWYQQALGQGPEFLTYFQNEAQLDKSGLPSDRFFAERPEGSVSTLKIQRTQQEDSAVYLCASSLGEREFNEQFFGPGTRLTVL.

This clonotype was seen only a few times. The chain has TRBV24-1 and TRBJ1-1, with D tentatively TRBD1 (6 bases). Germline CDR1 KGHDR, CDR2 SFDVKD. The CDR3 consists of 11 residues. Trimming left V 9 bases short and J 10 bases short, with 14 bases between. In nucleotides, the CDR3 is TGTGCCACCCGAACGGACAGCGGAGCTTTCTTT. Translation: CATRTDSGAFF.

The sample holds a few counts of this clonotype. The chain joins TRBV20-1 to TRBJ2-1, with 8 bases identical to TRBD2. The V segment lost 2 bases and the J segment 6 bases; nucleotides outside the gene matches: 3. The CDR3 has 13 amino acids. Per the germline V gene, CDR1 is DFQATT and CDR2 is SNEGSKA (reference sequence). CDR3 DNA: TGCAGTGCTAGAATTAGCGGGGTCAATGAGCAGTTCTTC. It specifies CSARISGVNEQFF.

The chain joins TRBV7-8 to TRBJ1-6; D uncertain. Trimming cost V 5 bases and J 3 bases, with 5 bases left between them. The CDR3 length is 13 residues. Germline CDR1 SGHVS, CDR2 FQNEAQ. CDR3 coding DNA: TGTGCCAGCAGCCCTGACTATAATTCACCCCTCCACTTT. Translated: CASSPDYNSPLHF.

Ten or more counts support this clonotype. This chain joins TRBV5-1 and TRBJ1-1, with D possibly being TRBD1 (6 bases). This CDR3 contains 14 residues. With 0 bases removed from V and 3 bases from J, the gap between germline ends came to 9 bases. Germline CDR1 is SGHRS and CDR2 is YFSETQ. This chain's CDR3 is CASSLGYRDTEAFF. In DNA, the CDR3 is TGCGCCAGCAGCTTGGGTTACAGGGACACTGAAGCTTTCTTT.

The V call is TRBV7-2, the J call TRBJ1-2; 7 positions match TRBD1. The germline V gene encodes CDR1 SGHTA and CDR2 FQGNSA. The CDR3 spans 15 residues. J was trimmed by 2 bases and V by 0 bases; bases with no gene match: 3. The CDR3 spells CASSLAGGQNYGYTF. CDR3 sequence (DNA): TGTGCCAGCAGCTTAGCGGGGGGACAGAACTATGGCTACACCTTC.

In this sample, this clonotype turned up a few times. The chain uses TRBV12-5 and TRBJ2-2; the match to TRBD2 covers 13 bases. Germline V CDR1 and CDR2: LGHNT, FRNRAP. The CDR3 covers 16 residues. V lost 6 bases, J lost 4 bases, and 5 bases stayed unmatched. The CDR3 DNA sequence: TGTGCTAGTGGCCGGACTAGCGGGAGCGGCACCGGGGAGCTGTTTTTT. This encodes CASGRTSGSGTGELFF.

This clonotype was picked up a small number of times. This chain uses TRBV5-1 with TRBJ2-7, with D uncertain. The CDR3 length is 13 residues. V was trimmed by 0 bases and J by 2 bases, leaving 6 bases between them. Germline V gene lookup returns CDR1 SGHRS and CDR2 YFSETQ. The CDR3: CASSLADTYEQYF. DNA for the CDR3: TGCGCCAGCAGCTTGGCTGACACCTACGAGCAGTACTTC.

This clonotype was picked up a small number of times. The chain uses TRBV7-9 and TRBJ1-4; no definite D call. Germline V gene data show CDR1 as SEHNR and CDR2 as FQNEAQ (reference sequence). V lost 5 bases and J lost 8, with 15 bases in between. The CDR3 is made up of 14 amino acids. CDR3 DNA: TGTGCCAGCAGCCTTAGCCACACGGGAGAAAAACTGTTTTTT. This translates into CASSLSHTGEKLFF.

This clonotype was seen only a few times. The chain carries TRBV9 and TRBJ2-1; a weak D match, TRBD2 (6 bases). Germline V gene lookup returns CDR1 SGDLS and CDR2 YYNGEE. V was trimmed by 3 bases and J by 0 bases, leaving 10 bases between them. The CDR3 consists of 15 residues. In nucleotides, the CDR3 is TGTGCCAGCAGCGCCCGACTAGACTCCTACAATGAGCAGTTCTTC. It codes for CASSARLDSYNEQFF.

This clonotype was recorded a few times. The chain has TRBV15 and TRBJ2-1; 9 bases fit TRBD1. V was pared by 1 base and J by 5 bases, with 12 bases of the junction left unmatched. CDR1 LNHNV and CDR2 YYDKDF come from the germline V gene (reference sequence). The CDR3 runs 18 residues. Written as DNA, the CDR3 is TGTGCCACCAGCAGAGGAGCAATTCTTGACAGGGGGGACAATGAGCAGTTCTTC. Its protein product is CATSRGAILDRGDNEQFF.

In this sample, this clonotype turned up a few times. The chain carries TRBV10-3 and TRBJ2-2, with D tentatively TRBD1 (5 bases). Germline V CDR1 and CDR2: ENHRY, SYGVKD. The CDR3 has 15 amino acids. V dropped 11 bases and J dropped 0 bases, with 16 bases sitting between them. The DNA of the CDR3 is TGTGCCGTAGGGGTCCTAAACGCGAACACCGGGGAGCTGTTTTTT. This translates into CAVGVLNANTGELFF.